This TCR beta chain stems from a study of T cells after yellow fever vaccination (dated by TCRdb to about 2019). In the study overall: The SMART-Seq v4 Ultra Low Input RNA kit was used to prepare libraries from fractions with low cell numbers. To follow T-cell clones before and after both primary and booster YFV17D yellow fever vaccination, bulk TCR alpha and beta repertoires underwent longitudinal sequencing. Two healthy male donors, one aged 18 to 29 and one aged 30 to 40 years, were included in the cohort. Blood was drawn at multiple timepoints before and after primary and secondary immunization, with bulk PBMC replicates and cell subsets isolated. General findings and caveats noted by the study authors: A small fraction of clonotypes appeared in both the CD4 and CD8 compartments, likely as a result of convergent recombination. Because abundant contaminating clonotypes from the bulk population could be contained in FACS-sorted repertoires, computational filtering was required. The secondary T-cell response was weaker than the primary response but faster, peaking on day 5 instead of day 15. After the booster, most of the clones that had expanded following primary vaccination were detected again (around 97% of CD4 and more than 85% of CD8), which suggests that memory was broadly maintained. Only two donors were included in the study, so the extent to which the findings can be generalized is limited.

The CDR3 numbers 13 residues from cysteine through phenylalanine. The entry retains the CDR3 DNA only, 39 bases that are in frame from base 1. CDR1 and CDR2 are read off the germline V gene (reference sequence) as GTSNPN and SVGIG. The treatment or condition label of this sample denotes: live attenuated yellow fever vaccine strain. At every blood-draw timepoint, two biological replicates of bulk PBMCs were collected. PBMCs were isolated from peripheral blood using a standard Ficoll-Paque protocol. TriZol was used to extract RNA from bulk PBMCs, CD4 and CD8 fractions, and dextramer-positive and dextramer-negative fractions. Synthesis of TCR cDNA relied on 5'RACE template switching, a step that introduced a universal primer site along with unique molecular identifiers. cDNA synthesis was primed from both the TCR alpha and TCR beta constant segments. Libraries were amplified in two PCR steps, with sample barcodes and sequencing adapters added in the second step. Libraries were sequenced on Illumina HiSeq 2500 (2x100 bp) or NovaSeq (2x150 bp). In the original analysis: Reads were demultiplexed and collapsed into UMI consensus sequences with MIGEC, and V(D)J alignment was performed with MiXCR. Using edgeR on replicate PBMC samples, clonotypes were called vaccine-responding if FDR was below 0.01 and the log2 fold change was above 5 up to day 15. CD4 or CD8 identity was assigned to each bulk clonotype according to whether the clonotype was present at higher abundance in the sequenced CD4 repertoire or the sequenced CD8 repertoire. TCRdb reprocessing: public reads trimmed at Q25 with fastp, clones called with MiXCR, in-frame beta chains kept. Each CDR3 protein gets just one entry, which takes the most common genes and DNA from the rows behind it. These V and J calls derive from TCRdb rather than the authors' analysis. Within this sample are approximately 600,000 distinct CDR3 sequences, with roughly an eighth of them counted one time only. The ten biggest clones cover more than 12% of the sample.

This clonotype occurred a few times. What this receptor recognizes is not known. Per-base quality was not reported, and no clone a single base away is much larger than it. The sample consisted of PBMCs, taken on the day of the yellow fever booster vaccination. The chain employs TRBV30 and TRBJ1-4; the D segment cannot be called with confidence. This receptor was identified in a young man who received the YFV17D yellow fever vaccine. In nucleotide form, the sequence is TGTGCAGGGATTGACGCAACTAATGAAAAACTGTTTTTT. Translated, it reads CAGIDATNEKLFF.